The present T cell receptor beta chain was sequenced within a study of T cells after yellow fever vaccination. Researchers made TCR cDNA using 5'RACE template switching, and this step added a universal primer site and UMIs. TCRdb independently ran MiXCR on the 5' RACE reads; one entry per CDR3 protein. The sample has 300,000 or so distinct CDR3 sequences, 3% to 4.5% seen once. CDR1 and CDR2 (germline): SGHTA, FQGNSA. The CDR3 covers 14 residues. Trimming at V came to 2 bases and at J to 6 bases, leaving 2 bases not matched to a gene. The chain uses TRBV7-2 and TRBJ2-1; 9 nucleotides agree with TRBD2. The receptor's source is a man aged 18 to 35 who received the YFV17D yellow fever vaccine. The material sequenced was PBMCs, taken 5 days after the yellow fever booster vaccination. CDR3 sequence: CASSLLAGTNEQFF. DNA of the CDR3: TGTGCCAGCAGCTTACTAGCGGGGACCAATGAGCAGTTCTTC.